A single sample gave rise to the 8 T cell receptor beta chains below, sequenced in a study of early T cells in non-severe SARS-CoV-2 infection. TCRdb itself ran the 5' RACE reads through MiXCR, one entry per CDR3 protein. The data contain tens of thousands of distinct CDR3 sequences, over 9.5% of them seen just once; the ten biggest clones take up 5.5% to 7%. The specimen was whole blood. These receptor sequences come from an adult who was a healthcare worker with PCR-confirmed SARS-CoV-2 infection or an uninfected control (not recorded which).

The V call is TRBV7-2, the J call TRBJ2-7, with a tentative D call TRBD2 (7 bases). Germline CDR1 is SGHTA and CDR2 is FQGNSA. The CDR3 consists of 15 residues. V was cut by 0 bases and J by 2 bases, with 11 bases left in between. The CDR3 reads CASSLAGGLTYEQYF. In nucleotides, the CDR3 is TGTGCCAGCAGCTTAGCCGGGGGGCTAACCTACGAGCAGTACTTC.

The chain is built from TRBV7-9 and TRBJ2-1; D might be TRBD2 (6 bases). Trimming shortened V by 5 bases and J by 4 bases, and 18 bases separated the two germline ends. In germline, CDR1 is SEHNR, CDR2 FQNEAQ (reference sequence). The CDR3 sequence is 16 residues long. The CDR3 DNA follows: TGTGCCAGCAGCCCGGTCTATCGGGAGCGGTACAATGAGCAGTTCTTC. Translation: CASSPVYRERYNEQFF.

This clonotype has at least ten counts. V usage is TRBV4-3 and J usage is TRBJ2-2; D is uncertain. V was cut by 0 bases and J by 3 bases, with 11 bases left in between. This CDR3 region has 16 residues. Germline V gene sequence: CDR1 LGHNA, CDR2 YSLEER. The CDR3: CASSQDGRSHTGELFF. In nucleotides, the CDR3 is TGCGCCAGCAGCCAAGATGGGCGCAGCCACACCGGGGAGCTGTTTTTT.

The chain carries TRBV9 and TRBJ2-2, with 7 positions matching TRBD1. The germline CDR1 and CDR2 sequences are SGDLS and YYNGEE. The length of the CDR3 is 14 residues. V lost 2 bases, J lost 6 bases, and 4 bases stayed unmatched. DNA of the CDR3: TGTGCCAGCAGCGTCAGGACAGGCTCCGGGGAGCTGTTTTTT. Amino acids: CASSVRTGSGELFF.

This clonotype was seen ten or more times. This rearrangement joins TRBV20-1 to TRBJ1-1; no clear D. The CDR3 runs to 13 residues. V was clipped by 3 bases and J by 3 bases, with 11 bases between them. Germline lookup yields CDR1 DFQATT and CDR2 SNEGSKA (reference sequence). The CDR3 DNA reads TGCAGTGCTAGTGCACAGACGGACACTGAAGCTTTCTTT. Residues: CSASAQTDTEAFF.

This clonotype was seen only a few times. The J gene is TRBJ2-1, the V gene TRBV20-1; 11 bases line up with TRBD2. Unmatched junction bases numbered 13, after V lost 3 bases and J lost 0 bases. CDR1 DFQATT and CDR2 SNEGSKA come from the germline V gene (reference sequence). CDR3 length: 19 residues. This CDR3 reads CSASGDRTSGLLSYNEQFF. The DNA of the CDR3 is TGCAGTGCTAGCGGTGATCGGACTAGCGGGCTACTCTCCTACAATGAGCAGTTCTTC.

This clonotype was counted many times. CDR3 sequence (DNA): TGTGCCATCAGTGCCGCTGGGGGCGGCGAGCAGTACTTC. Its translation: CAISAAGGGEQYF. This chain joins TRBV10-3 and TRBJ2-7, with D maybe TRBD1 (6 bases). Per germline, CDR1 ENHRY and CDR2 SYGVKD. V was cut by 4 bases and J by 6 bases, with 13 bases left in between. The CDR3 runs to 13 residues.

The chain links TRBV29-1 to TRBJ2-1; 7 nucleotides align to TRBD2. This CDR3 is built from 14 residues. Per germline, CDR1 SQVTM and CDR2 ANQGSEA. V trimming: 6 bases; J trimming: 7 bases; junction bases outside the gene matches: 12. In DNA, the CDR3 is TGCAGCGTACTCCGAGGCGGGAGTGGTAATGAGCAGTTCTTC. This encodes CSVLRGGSGNEQFF.